This T cell receptor beta chain was found in a study of blood T cell repertoires in COVID-19. Study overall: Donors in the United States, Italy and Spain gave samples during acute or convalescent COVID-19. PBMCs, B-cell-depleted T cells, or T cells were the source of the cDNA or gDNA that made up the material.

In the authors' methods: Amplification of reference gene primers was used by the study to estimate nucleated cell counts. The assay was immunoSEQ multiplex PCR, and TCRdb's table has in-frame clones only and misses some. The D gene and trimming were derived from the DNA, and the V and J assignments and clone size from that table. This table holds about 110,000 clones, 75% to 90% found once. The CDR3 consists of 14 residues. Trimming removed 5 bases at V and 8 bases at J, with 16 bases between. CDR1 is SNHLY and CDR2 is FYNNEI in the germline V gene. Source material: peripheral blood. The TCR comes from a man between 65 and 85 years old with acute or convalescent COVID-19. This sequence joins TRBV2 and TRBJ1-5, with a possible D match to TRBD1 (6 bases). The CDR3, as DNA: TGTGCCAGCAGTATAACTCTCAGGGGAGAGCCCCAGCATTTT. It codes for CASSITLRGEPQHF.